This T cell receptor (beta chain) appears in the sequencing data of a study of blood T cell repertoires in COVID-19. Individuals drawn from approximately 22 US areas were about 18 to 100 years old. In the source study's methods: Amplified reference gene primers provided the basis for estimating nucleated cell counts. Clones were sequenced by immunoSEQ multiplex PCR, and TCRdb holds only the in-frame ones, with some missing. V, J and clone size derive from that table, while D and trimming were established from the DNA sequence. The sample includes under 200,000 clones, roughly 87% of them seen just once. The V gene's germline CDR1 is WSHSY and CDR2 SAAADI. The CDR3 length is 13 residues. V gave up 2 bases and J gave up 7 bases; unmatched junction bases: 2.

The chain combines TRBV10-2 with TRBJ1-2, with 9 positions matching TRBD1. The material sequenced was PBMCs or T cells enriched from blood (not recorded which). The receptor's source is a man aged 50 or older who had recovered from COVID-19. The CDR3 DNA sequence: TGCGCCAGCAGTGAGGGGACAGGGCCTGGCTACACCTTC. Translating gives CASSEGTGPGYTF.